Given below is one T cell receptor (beta chain) in context. The antigen this receptor binds is unknown. Base qualities are not at hand, and no much larger clone is one base apart. Using the deep immunoSEQ assay, multiplex PCR amplified TCR CDR3 regions from genomic DNA. Genomic DNA extracted from each cell subset was distributed evenly over all wells of several immunoSEQ 96-well plates, and each plate served as one replicate. For sorted subsets, each replicate PCR was loaded with 200 to 250 ng genomic DNA, equivalent to 30,000 or so T cell genomes. The purified libraries were quantified using a Qubit 3.0 fluorometer, sized with a Bioanalyzer 2100, and then quantified again using the KAPA Library Quantification kit. Each immunoSEQ 96-well plate was sequenced on its own single-read 150-cycle Illumina NextSeq 550 flow cell. Per the original workflow: Because the immunoSEQ output included only junctional sequences and no quality scores, the filtering could not be the same as the filtering used for full-length reads. To assign V/J genes and CDR3, sequences were annotated using PyIR, a Python wrapper for IgBLAST v1.9, with IMGT germline references. Reads with weak V/J assignments (E-value above 1e-6), missing CDR3, stop codons, out-of-frame junctions, or ambiguous translated residues were removed. A V3J clonotype was defined by an identical inferred V gene, J gene, and CDR3 amino acid sequence. To compute the percentage overlap between repertoires, the number of shared unique clonotypes was divided by the size of the smaller repertoire. Richness of each repertoire was evaluated using RTK rarefaction, the Chao1 estimator, and Recon v2.1 estimates of unobserved clonotypes. Generation probabilities were computed with OLGA for all TCRbeta clonotypes obtained by the gDNA method from several donors. The source is immuneACCESS, and TCRdb retained only in-frame sequences with V and J called. Part of the clones is not carried over; for the studies checked, unresolved V genes explain less than half of this, and the remainder is unexplained. That table supplies the V and J calls and clone size; D and trimming were determined from the DNA. Across this sample there are hundreds of thousands of clones, with around 74% seen only once. The ten largest clones take up roughly 1.7% of the sample.

These data belong to a study of shared clonotypes between healthy human individuals (dated by TCRdb to 2020 to 2022). About the study as a whole: The cohort included three men and a couple of women between 18 and 49 years of age. Per donor, three plates each were used for CD4 naive and CD4 memory, two for CD8 naive, and one for CD8 memory. To increase sequencing depth and limit assay-specific biases, different laboratories used diverse techniques to prepare libraries and sequence TCR repertoires. Each donor's leukapheresis produced roughly between about 0.9 and 9.5 billion PBMCs. To estimate repertoire size and how much clonotypes are shared between individuals, the study performed deep sequencing of blood TCR repertoires from a few healthy adults. What the study reported, not specific to this receptor: Only blood was sampled, and tissue TCR repertoires likely differ from those in blood. Because the study included a small number of donors, the genetic and exposure-history diversity represented was limited. When several donors were compared, the shared fraction of clonotypes was about 5% for naive CD4, around 3.5% for naive CD8, 2% to 2.5% for memory CD4, and under 0.5% for memory CD8. Higher generation probabilities were observed for clonotypes shared by all four sorted-subset donors than for non-shared clonotypes. Pairwise subsampling indicated that sequencing depth was expected to affect the degree of clonotype sharing among donors. Larger estimated clonotype richness was generally found for naive subsets than for memory subsets. Even with the large sequencing depth, rarefaction of the sorted-subset datasets indicated that sequencing was incomplete.

Donors were healthy HIV-negative adults with no recently reported acute infections or vaccinations. Only Caucasian adults living in Nashville, Tennessee, USA were represented among the donors. CD4+ T cells were enriched by magnetic negative selection; naive cells were then positively selected on CD45RA, and the negative fraction formed the memory subset. Blood was obtained by leukapheresis, after which PBMCs were separated by Ficoll-Histopaque density gradient centrifugation and cryopreserved in liquid nitrogen vapor phase. Analytical flow cytometry was used to check the purity and quantity of each magnetically sorted T cell population. Genomic DNA was isolated from each sorted fraction and quantified by UV absorbance on a Nanodrop 2000c. The CDR3 numbers 12 residues from cysteine through phenylalanine. Only the CDR3 part of the read is kept: 36 bases, read in frame from the first base. The CDR1 and CDR2 encoded by the germline V gene are MDHEN and SYDVKM.

The origin of this receptor is a woman under 40 in good health. The sample taken for sequencing was memory CD4+ T cells sorted from blood. The cell subset or site label for this specimen denotes: CD45RA-negative fraction. The rearrangement joined TRBV28 to TRBJ2-5; the central 7 bases match TRBD1. The better agreement between TRBJ2-7 and the DNA end casts doubt on the J call. The CDR3 loop reads CASHRQGYEQYF. The DNA sequence reads TGTGCCAGCCACCGACAGGGCTACGAGCAGTACTTC.